Listed below are T cell receptor beta chains from one sample, sequenced in a study of T-cell reconstitution after alpha-beta-depleted transplantation in children. TCRdb recomputed calls from the PCR reads with MiXCR, one row per CDR3 protein. The table has roughly 590,000 distinct CDR3 sequences, around 16% seen once; the top ten hold around 0.96%. Material: PBMCs from the stem cell graft donor, obtained from the stem cell graft. The receptors come from a human donor who donated a stem cell graft to a child with acute myeloid leukemia. Each CDR3 is given with its conserved first and last residue. The D gene is left open where the match is weak. Clone size is shown for a subset of rows, as once, few, many or a class of expanded clone.

>TRBJ2-2|-|TRBV24-1|-
CATSVGSGPTGELFF
TGTGCCACCAGTGTAGGTAGCGGACCCACCGGGGAGCTGTTTTTT
>TRBJ1-4|-|TRBV6-5|many
CASSYGAGKNEKLFF
TGTGCCAGCAGTTACGGGGCAGGAAAAAATGAAAAACTGTTTTTT
>TRBJ2-7|TRBD2|TRBV20-1|-
CRARASGGRYEQYF
TGCCGTGCTAGGGCTAGCGGGGGCCGCTACGAGCAGTACTTC
>TRBJ2-1|TRBD1|TRBV4-3|many
CASSQVPGQGWNEQFF
TGCGCCAGCAGCCAAGTTCCGGGACAGGGTTGGAATGAGCAGTTCTTC
>TRBJ1-2|TRBD1|TRBV4-3|many
CASSQDWGQVYGYTF
TGCGCCAGCAGCCAAGATTGGGGACAGGTCTATGGCTACACCTTC
>TRBJ2-1|TRBD2|TRBV20-1|many
CSAREGTSGGNEQFF
TGCAGTGCTAGAGAAGGGACTAGCGGGGGGAATGAGCAGTTCTTC
>TRBJ1-1|-|TRBV20-1|many
CSGAVYPNTEAFF
TGCAGTGGCGCCGTATATCCCAACACTGAAGCTTTCTTT
>TRBJ1-2|-|TRBV11-2|few
CASSSSHYGYTF
TGTGCCAGCAGCTCGTCCCACTATGGCTACACCTTC
>TRBJ2-5|-|TRBV6-2/TRBV6-3|few
CASSGLGTEQETQYF
TGTGCCAGCAGTGGACTGGGGACGGAACAAGAGACCCAGTACTTC
>TRBJ1-2|-|TRBV7-9|few
CASSLAREGPNYGYTF
TGTGCCAGCAGCTTAGCGCGGGAGGGACCTAACTATGGCTACACCTTC
>TRBJ2-1|TRBD2|TRBV20-1|-
CSASPGGLMSSYNEQFF
TGCAGTGCTAGTCCGGGGGGACTCATGAGCTCCTACAATGAGCAGTTCTTC
>TRBJ2-2|-|TRBV6-1|-
CASRNQGSTGELFF
TGTGCCAGCAGGAACCAGGGGTCCACCGGGGAGCTGTTTTTT
>TRBJ2-7|TRBD2|TRBV7-2|few
CASSTLAGDSYEQYF
TGTGCCAGCAGCACACTAGCGGGGGACTCCTACGAGCAGTACTTC
>TRBJ2-1|TRBD2|TRBV20-1|many
CSASPGAGVRYNEQFF
TGCAGTGCTTCCCCTGGGGCGGGGGTGAGGTACAATGAGCAGTTCTTC
>TRBJ1-4|-|TRBV7-9|few
CASSLGRDTSDEKLFF
TGTGCCAGCAGCTTAGGACGGGACACATCGGATGAAAAACTGTTTTTT
>TRBJ1-5|-|TRBV20-1|-
CSAPRLNQPQHF
TGCAGTGCTCCTCGGCTAAATCAGCCCCAGCATTTT
>TRBJ2-7|TRBD2|TRBV6-1|-
CASSESGGSSYEQYF
TGTGCCAGCAGTGAATCCGGCGGGAGCTCCTACGAGCAGTACTTC
>TRBJ2-6|-|TRBV12-3/TRBV12-4|many
CVSPGSRSGANVLTF
TGTGTTAGCCCGGGGTCACGCTCTGGGGCCAACGTCCTGACTTTC
>TRBJ2-1|TRBD2|TRBV20-1|few
CSAQGSGGAEIEQFF
TGCAGTGCTCAGGGTAGCGGGGGGGCCGAGATTGAGCAGTTCTTC
>TRBJ2-5|TRBD2|TRBV29-1|many
CSVEDWASGGETQYF
TGCAGCGTTGAAGATTGGGCTAGCGGGGGAGAGACCCAGTACTTC
>TRBJ2-7|TRBD2|TRBV20-1|-
CSASGTSGRMGVGGLYEQYF
TGCAGTGCTTCCGGGACTAGCGGGCGGATGGGGGTTGGTGGTTTGTACGAGCAGTACTTC
>TRBJ1-6|-|TRBV20-1|many
CSARREAGVNNSPLHF
TGCAGTGCTAGAAGAGAGGCAGGGGTTAATAATTCACCCCTCCACTTT
>TRBJ1-5|-|TRBV20-1|many
CSARGGNQPQHF
TGCAGTGCTAGAGGAGGGAATCAGCCCCAGCATTTT
>TRBJ1-2|-|TRBV20-1|few
CSAYRGGSNYGYTF
TGCAGTGCCTATCGGGGGGGTTCGAACTATGGCTACACCTTC
>TRBJ1-1|-|TRBV15|-
CATSRDGRTPEAFF
TGTGCCACCAGCAGAGATGGACGGACCCCAGAAGCTTTCTTT
>TRBJ2-5|-|TRBV7-9|-
CASSSRDSRAQYF
TGTGCCAGCAGCAGCCGGGACTCCCGAGCCCAGTACTTC
>TRBJ1-2|-|TRBV7-2|-
CASSSFPANYGYTF
TGTGCCAGCAGCTCGTTCCCAGCAAACTATGGCTACACCTTC
>TRBJ2-1|-|TRBV18|-
CASSPQTGASNEQFF
TGTGCCAGCTCACCTCAAACGGGAGCCTCTAATGAGCAGTTCTTC
>TRBJ1-5|-|TRBV10-3|few
CAIRGSSDSNQPQHF
TGTGCCATCAGGGGCAGTTCGGATAGCAATCAGCCCCAGCATTTT
>TRBJ2-4|-|TRBV12-3/TRBV12-4|few
CASSLWEGADKNIQYF
TGTGCCAGCAGTTTGTGGGAAGGGGCGGACAAAAACATTCAGTACTTC
>TRBJ2-7|TRBD1|TRBV7-9|-
CASSLEGRGRGIYEQYF
TGTGCCAGCAGCTTAGAGGGTAGGGGCAGGGGGATCTACGAGCAGTACTTC
>TRBJ2-5|TRBD2|TRBV20-1|many
CSADGTSDFQETQYF
TGCAGTGCTGACGGGACTAGCGATTTCCAAGAGACCCAGTACTTC
>TRBJ2-2|TRBD1|TRBV12-3/TRBV12-4|-
CASSLGTGLTGELFF
TGTGCCAGCAGTTTAGGGACAGGACTCACCGGGGAGCTGTTTTTT
>TRBJ2-1|-|TRBV3-1|-
CASSQESTYNEQFF
TGTGCCAGCAGCCAAGAGTCCACCTACAATGAGCAGTTCTTC
>TRBJ2-5|-|TRBV9|many
CASSVSLGGTQYF
TGTGCCAGCAGCGTATCCCTTGGGGGGACCCAGTACTTC
>TRBJ1-2|-|TRBV24-1|many
CATSRGISYTF
TGTGCCACCTCCCGAGGAATCAGCTACACCTTC
>TRBJ1-3|-|TRBV5-1|few
CASSTDDGHSGNTIYF
TGCGCCAGCAGCACAGATGACGGACACTCTGGAAACACCATATATTTT
>TRBJ2-7|-|TRBV7-2|few
CASSLGGSGKTYEQYF
TGTGCCAGCAGCTTAGGTGGGTCAGGAAAGACCTACGAGCAGTACTTC
>TRBJ2-1|-|TRBV7-9|few
CASGPSGGSYNEQFF
TGTGCCAGCGGGCCCAGCGGTGGCTCCTACAATGAGCAGTTCTTC
>TRBJ1-2|-|TRBV12-3/TRBV12-4|-
CASSPSAQTHGGYTF
TGTGCCAGCAGCCCCAGTGCCCAAACTCATGGAGGCTACACCTTC
>TRBJ2-7|-|TRBV12-3/TRBV12-4|many
CASSMGAQTYEQYF
TGTGCCAGCAGCATGGGAGCTCAAACCTACGAGCAGTACTTC
>TRBJ2-7|-|TRBV7-9|few
CASSLGGLDDLYF
TGTGCCAGCAGCTTAGGGGGACTCGATGACTTGTACTTC
>TRBJ2-1|-|TRBV7-9|-
CASTSEGREQFF
TGTGCCAGCACCTCGGAGGGGCGTGAGCAGTTCTTC
>TRBJ2-3|-|TRBV11-2|-
CASSLRKAMDTDTQYF
TGTGCCAGCAGCTTAAGAAAGGCCATGGACACAGATACGCAGTATTTT
>TRBJ1-4|-|TRBV5-4|-
CASSPKGPGPTNEKLFF
TGTGCCAGCAGCCCTAAGGGGCCGGGACCGACAAATGAAAAACTGTTTTTT
>TRBJ2-1|TRBD1|TRBV7-9|few
CASSRTPDRVNEQFF
TGTGCCAGCAGCCGCACCCCGGACAGGGTCAATGAGCAGTTCTTC
>TRBJ2-3|TRBD1|TRBV2|-
CATRDRGPSTDTQYF
TGTGCCACCCGGGACAGGGGGCCTAGCACAGATACGCAGTATTTT
>TRBJ2-4|TRBD2|TRBV5-1|-
CASSLSGGSKNIQYF
TGCGCCAGCAGCTTGAGCGGGGGAAGTAAAAACATTCAGTACTTC
>TRBJ2-1|TRBD2|TRBV3-1|few
CASSLVAGGLDEQFF
TGTGCCAGCAGTCTCGTAGCGGGGGGGTTAGATGAGCAGTTCTTC
>TRBJ2-2|-|TRBV12-3/TRBV12-4|-
CASSLGQYANTGELFF
TGTGCCAGCAGTTTAGGCCAGTACGCGAACACCGGGGAGCTGTTTTTT
>TRBJ2-5|-|TRBV15|few
CATSARVFETQYF
TGTGCCACCAGCGCCAGGGTATTTGAGACCCAGTACTTC
>TRBJ2-7|-|TRBV6-5|many
CASSYLAGRYEQYF
TGTGCCAGCAGTTACCTGGCAGGAAGGTACGAGCAGTACTTC
>TRBJ2-3|-|TRBV4-3|many
CASSQDSTRTDTQYF
TGCGCCAGCAGCCAAGATTCAACTCGCACAGATACGCAGTATTTT